This T cell receptor (beta chain) was recorded in a study of blood T cell repertoires in COVID-19. The repertoire was sequenced with immunoSEQ multiplex PCR; TCRdb's copy has only in-frame clones and lacks some. The sample lists about 260,000 clones, about 83% occurring once. V lost 2 bases, J lost 0 bases, and 1 base stayed unmatched. The germline V gene encodes CDR1 SGHDT and CDR2 YYEEEE. There are 16 residues in the CDR3. V is TRBV5-6 and J is TRBJ1-6, with 8 bases fitting TRBD1. The clonotype was recovered from a woman between 50 and 59 years old who had recovered from COVID-19. The sample was peripheral blood. As DNA, the CDR3 is TGTGCCAGCAGCTTTACAGGGGGCTCCTATAATTCACCCCTCCACTTT. It specifies CASSFTGGSYNSPLHF.